These 5 T cell receptor beta chains originate from one sample sequenced in a study of identifying expanded T cells in peripheral blood. The data were produced by immunoSEQ multiplex PCR, yet TCRdb's version contains in-frame clones alone and is incomplete. This sample has some 75,000 clones; about 90% occur once, and the top ten carry around 3%. Sequencing was done on a sample of blood. These receptor sequences come from a person aged 18-70 years in good health.

The chain links TRBV11-2 to TRBJ2-3; D call uncertain. CDR3 size: 12 residues. Per the germline V gene, CDR1 is SGHAT and CDR2 is FQNNGV. V was cut by 5 bases and J by 5 bases, with 8 bases left in between. CDR3 in amino acids: CASSLAIDTQYF. DNA of the CDR3: TGTGCCAGCAGCCTCGCAATAGATACGCAGTATTTT. Full variable domain (outside the CDR3, taken from reference TRBV11-2 and TRBJ2-3): EAGVAQSPRYKIIEKRQSVAFWCNPISGHATLYWYQQILGQGPKLLIQFQNNGVVDDSQLPKDRFSAERLKGVDSTLKIQPAKLEDSAVYLCASSLAIDTQYFGPGTRLTVL.

The J gene is TRBJ1-1, the V gene TRBV30; D not certain. The CDR3 is made up of 14 amino acids. Germline assignment: CDR1 GTSNPN and CDR2 SVGIG (reference sequence). V was pared by 2 bases and J by 4 bases, with 14 bases between. In nucleotides, the CDR3 is TGTGCCTGGAGTAGGCCGGGAGGTGCCACTGAAGCTTTCTTT. Residues: CAWSRPGGATEAFF. Full variable domain (outside the CDR3, taken from reference TRBV30 and TRBJ1-1): SQTIHQWPATLVQPVGSPLSLECTVEGTSNPNLYWYRQAAGRGLQLLFYSVGIGQISSEVPQNLSASRPQDRQFILSSKKLLLSDSGFYLCAWSRPGGATEAFFGQGTRLTVV.

V and J are TRBV5-8 and TRBJ2-1, with TRBD2 matching 12 bases. The CDR3 runs to 17 residues. J gave up 1 base and V 5 bases, and 7 bases lay outside the gene matches. Germline lookup yields CDR1 SGHTS and CDR2 YDEGEE. CDR3 sequence: CASRPSGGAGSYNEQFF. CDR3 DNA: TGTGCCAGCAGACCTAGCGGGGGGGCTGGATCCTACAATGAGCAGTTCTTC.

The chain carries TRBV7-2 and TRBJ2-5, with a tentative D call TRBD1 (7 bases). Germline CDR1 and CDR2: SGHTA and FQGNSA. V lost 5 bases to trimming and J lost 4 bases, with 11 bases between them. The CDR3 has 13 residues. The CDR3 region is CASSRQGGETQYF. The CDR3 DNA reads as TGTGCCAGCAGCCGACAGGGAGGAGAGACCCAGTACTTC.

J is TRBJ1-2 and V is TRBV5-6, with a weak D call TRBD1 (6 bases). The germline CDR1 and CDR2 sequences are SGHDT and YYEEEE. The CDR3 consists of 12 residues. Trimming stripped 0 bases from V and 12 bases from J, with 12 bases between. CDR3 in DNA: TGTGCCAGCAGCTTGGATCAGGGGAGAAACACCTTC. Amino acids: CASSLDQGRNTF. Using reference TRBV5-6 and TRBJ1-2 for the parts outside the CDR3, the full variable domain is DAGVTQSPTHLIKTRGQQVTLRCSPKSGHDTVSWYQQALGQGPQFIFQYYEEEERQRGNFPDRFSGHQFPNYSSELNVNALLLGDSALYLCASSLDQGRNTFGSGTRLTVV.